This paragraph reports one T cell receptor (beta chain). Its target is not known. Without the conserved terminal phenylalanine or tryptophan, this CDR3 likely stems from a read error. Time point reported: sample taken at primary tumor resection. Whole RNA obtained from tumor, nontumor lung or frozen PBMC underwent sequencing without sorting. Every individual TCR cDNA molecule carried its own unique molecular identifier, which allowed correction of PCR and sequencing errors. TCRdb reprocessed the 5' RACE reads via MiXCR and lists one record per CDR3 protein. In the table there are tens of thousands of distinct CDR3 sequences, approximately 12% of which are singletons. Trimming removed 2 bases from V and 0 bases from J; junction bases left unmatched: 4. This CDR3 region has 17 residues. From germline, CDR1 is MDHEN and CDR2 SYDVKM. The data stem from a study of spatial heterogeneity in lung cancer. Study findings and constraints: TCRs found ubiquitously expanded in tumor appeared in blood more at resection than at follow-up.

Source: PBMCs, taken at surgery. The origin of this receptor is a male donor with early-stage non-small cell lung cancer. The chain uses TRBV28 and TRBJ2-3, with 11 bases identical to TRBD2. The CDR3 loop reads CASSLPTSGTSTDTQYL. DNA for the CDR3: TGTGCCAGCAGTTTACCGACTAGCGGGACTAGCACAGATACGCAGTATCTT.